Each of the 6 T cell receptor beta chains below was sequenced from the same sample in a study of T cell repertoires in cytomegalovirus infection. TCRdb used MiXCR to reprocess the reads, holding one entry per CDR3 protein. The table has some 99,000 distinct CDR3 sequences, 29% seen once; the top ten hold around 80%. These TCRs' antigens remain unknown. The source material was CD8+ T cells from cultured PBMCs, sampled from culture after CMV antigen stimulation. These receptors came from a human donor in good health (CMV status not recorded). Some clones in this sample may be carry-over from other donors' samples.

A single count supports this clonotype. The chain links TRBV15 to TRBJ2-7; 9 nucleotides align to TRBD1. The CDR3 loop spans 17 amino acids. J gave up 6 bases and V 0 bases, and 12 bases lay outside the gene matches. CDR1 and CDR2 from the germline V gene are LNHNV and YYDKDF (reference sequence). The DNA for the CDR3 is TGTGCCACCAGCAGAGATCGATTCGGGACAGGGCCTTCCGAGCAGTACTTC. It specifies CATSRDRFGTGPSEQYF.

This clonotype was recorded once. A much larger clone lies a single base off, so this may be a read error. J is TRBJ1-5 and V is TRBV12-3 or TRBV12-4; 10 positions match TRBD1. The CDR3 has 15 residues. CDR3 coding DNA: TGTCCCAGCAGTCCAGGGACAGGGGAACCTGGGCCCCAGCATTTT. This encodes CPSSPGTGEPGPQHF.

This clonotype was observed a handful of times. This chain links TRBV7-9 with TRBJ2-7; D possibly matches TRBD1 or TRBD2 (6 bases each). The CDR3 loop spans 14 amino acids. The germline CDR1 and CDR2 sequences are SEHNR and FQNEAQ (reference sequence). Trimming stripped 4 bases from V and 4 bases from J, with 14 bases between. CDR3 protein: CASSWDGGRYEQYF. The CDR3 DNA is TGTGCCAGCAGCTGGGACGGGGGCCGGTACGAGCAGTACTTC.

This rearrangement joins TRBV5-1 to TRBJ1-1; 9 bases agree with TRBD1. The V gene end was trimmed by 7 bases and the J gene end by 6 bases; junction bases not matched to a gene: 10. This CDR3 has 14 residues. Germline lookup yields CDR1 SGHRS and CDR2 YFSETQ. The CDR3 DNA is TGCGCCAGCGCCTCCGGGACAGGGATATCTGAAGCTTTCTTT. The encoded protein is CASASGTGISEAFF.

The genes are TRBV6-5 and TRBJ2-7; TRBD1 is a possible D gene (6 bases). V was pared by 7 bases and J by 1 base, with 11 bases between. The germline CDR1 and CDR2 sequences are MNHEY and SVGAGI. This CDR3 comprises 13 residues. CDR3 protein: CASTLGQSYEQYF. CDR3 nucleotides: TGTGCCAGCACTCTAGGACAGTCCTACGAGCAGTACTTC.

In this sample, this clonotype turned up a few times. This chain connects TRBV19 to TRBJ1-1; D is uncertain. Germline V gives CDR1 LNHDA, CDR2 SQIVND (reference sequence). The V end was cut by 5 bases, the J end by 5 bases, with 9 bases between. The CDR3 runs 12 residues. CDR3 in amino acids: CASSLGWTEAFF. The CDR3 DNA reads TGTGCCAGTAGTTTGGGTTGGACTGAAGCTTTCTTT.